These T cell receptor beta chains were read from a single sample in a study of T cell repertoires in cytomegalovirus infection. TCRdb called the reads again in MiXCR, with one record for every CDR3 protein. The profile shows fewer than 550,000 distinct CDR3 sequences, around 27% of them singletons. The specimen sequenced was PBMCs. The receptor source for this set is a human donor in good health (CMV status not recorded). Some clones in this sample may be carry-over from other donors' samples. Both conserved end residues are part of each CDR3. The D gene is left open where the match is weak.

cdr3_length d_call v_call cdr3_aa
15 NA TRBV5-1 CASSLTGGVGYGYTF
13 NA TRBV29-1 CSVRGTGDSPLHF
15 TRBD1 TRBV6-5 CASSYSGGENNEQFF
18 TRBD1 TRBV7-6 CASSFYRGGRPSGNTIYF
13 NA TRBV29-1 CSVEIVMGNEQFF
15 NA TRBV29-1 CSVRTLVGRSGTQYF
16 TRBD1 TRBV7-2 CASSLVGTGGRGTQYF
15 TRBD1 TRBV6-5 CASSFRDRGVYEQYF
17 TRBD2 TRBV12-3/TRBV12-4 CASGFISGRAFTDTQYF
16 TRBD2 TRBV9 CASSVWAAGAYNEQFF
14 NA TRBV7-2 CASSPRTKPREQYF
16 TRBD2 TRBV12-3/TRBV12-4 CASTPNPGLDQETQYF
15 NA TRBV6-1 CASSLSGTDTDTQYF
11 NA TRBV30 CAWSVSEKLFF
15 TRBD2 TRBV7-6 CASSLAAGVQETQYF
14 NA TRBV29-1 CSVRGVSSYNEQFF
16 TRBD1 TRBV19 CASTPGGAGWNQPQHF
15 NA TRBV6-1 CASSEGVGTNYGYTF
12 TRBD2 TRBV10-2 CASFAGGGEQYF
19 TRBD1 TRBV13 CASSAHPWDRKTVTGELFF
14 NA TRBV12-3/TRBV12-4 CASSFGGMSEKLFF
14 NA TRBV12-3/TRBV12-4 CASSLGPENTEAFF
17 NA TRBV19 CASRGGGQTQSNQPQHF
16 TRBD1 TRBV7-4 CASSNRQGITTGELFF